The 16 T cell receptor beta chains reported below all come from one sample, sequenced in a study of blood T cell repertoires in COVID-19. The data were produced by immunoSEQ multiplex PCR, yet TCRdb's version contains in-frame clones alone and is incomplete. This table holds about 190,000 clones, 88% found once. Sequenced input: peripheral blood. The origin of the receptors is a man aged 25-40 years with acute or convalescent COVID-19.

The CDR3 sequence: CASSFLTAGGNTIYF. Written as DNA, the CDR3 is TGTGCCAGCAGCTTCCTTACGGCAGGAGGAAACACCATATATTTT. The gene calls are TRBV5-6 and TRBJ1-3; D not certain. This CDR3 comprises 15 residues. CDR1 and CDR2 from the germline V gene are SGHDT and YYEEEE. Trimming cost V 2 bases and J 4 bases, with 13 bases left between them.

This chain uses TRBV5-1 with TRBJ1-4; no clear D gene. The CDR3 has 15 amino acids. V shed 0 bases and J shed 1 base, with 7 bases lying between them. Germline V CDR1 and CDR2: SGHRS, YFSETQ. In DNA, the CDR3 is TGCGCCAGCAGCTTGGCGGGGTTAACTAATGAAAAACTGTTTTTT. It is translated as CASSLAGLTNEKLFF. The whole variable domain, remainder taken from reference TRBV5-1 and TRBJ1-4, is KAGVTQTPRYLIKTRGQQVTLSCSPISGHRSVSWYQQTPGQGLQFLFEYFSETQRNKGNFPGRFSGRQFSNSRSEMNVSTLELGDSALYLCASSLAGLTNEKLFFGSGTQLSVL.

V gene TRBV18 combines with J gene TRBJ2-1; 14 bases agree with TRBD2. The germline gives CDR1 KGHSH, CDR2 LQKENI. The junction had 7 bases not matched to a gene; V was cut back by 8 bases and J by 10 bases. CDR3 size: 14 residues. The CDR3 DNA reads TGTGCCAGCAAGACTAGCGGGGGGGCCAGGGAGCAGTTCTTC. As protein: CASKTSGGAREQFF.

J is TRBJ2-2 and V is TRBV3-1 (or the pseudogene TRBV3-2), with TRBD2 identical over 7 bases. V trimming: 6 bases; J trimming: 5 bases; junction bases outside the gene matches: 6. This CDR3 comprises 14 residues. Germline CDR1 LGHDT, CDR2 YNNKEL (reference sequence). As DNA, the CDR3 is TGTGCCAGCAGTGGGAGGGGACGAACCGGGGAGCTGTTTTTT. Protein sequence: CASSGRGRTGELFF.

CDR3 sequence (DNA): TGTGCCAGCAGCGGACAGGTTTTCACTGAAGCTTTCTTT. Protein product: CASSGQVFTEAFF. This chain joins TRBV7-3 and TRBJ1-1, with TRBD1 identical over 7 bases. There are 13 residues in the CDR3. CDR1 SGHTA and CDR2 FQGTGA come from the germline V gene. The trim removed 5 bases at V and 4 bases at J, leaving 4 bases unmatched.

The V and J genes are TRBV6-1 and TRBJ1-4; 9 nucleotides agree with TRBD1. V lost 4 bases, J lost 8 bases, and 14 bases stayed unmatched. CDR1 and CDR2 (germline): MNHNS, SASEGT. This CDR3 is 17 amino acids long. This chain's CDR3 is CASSGGTGIKLVEKLFF. The CDR3 DNA sequence: TGTGCCAGCAGTGGGGGGACAGGGATCAAGTTAGTGGAAAAACTGTTTTTT.

The chain links TRBV5-1 to TRBJ2-2; 9 bases line up with TRBD2. Per germline, CDR1 SGHRS and CDR2 YFSETQ. After removal of 0 bases from V and 4 bases from J, the junction contained 4 bases not matched to a gene. CDR3 length equals 16 residues. In DNA form, the CDR3 reads TGCGCCAGCAGCTTGGTCAGCGGGGGGATCACCGGGGAGCTGTTTTTT. This translates into CASSLVSGGITGELFF.

This rearrangement joins TRBV5-1 to TRBJ1-6; D remains unclear. The CDR3 extends over 16 amino acids. The germline V and J ends were trimmed by 1 base and 7 bases, with 15 bases remaining between them. Germline V gives CDR1 SGHRS, CDR2 YFSETQ. The CDR3 protein is CASSLSGTAVNSPLHF. CDR3 nucleotides: TGCGCCAGCAGCTTGTCGGGCACAGCGGTCAATTCACCCCTCCACTTT.

This rearrangement joins TRBV28 to TRBJ1-3; possible D gene TRBD1, 5 bases. The germline V gene has CDR1 MDHEN and CDR2 SYDVKM. Between the trimmed V and J ends, which lost 7 bases and 3 bases, there was a span of 22 bases. This CDR3 contains 17 residues. CDR3 coding DNA: TGTGCCAGCAAAAGCGTGGGCTTCGGCAGGGATGGAAACACCATATATTTT. Its translation is CASKSVGFGRDGNTIYF.

The V and J genes are TRBV28 and TRBJ2-7, with 11 positions matching TRBD2. With 6 bases clipped from V and 2 bases from J, the junction kept 6 bases outside the gene matches. CDR1 and CDR2 (germline): MDHEN, SYDVKM. This CDR3 has 15 amino acids. The chain's CDR3 is CASRMGLADTYEQYF. The CDR3 bases are TGTGCCAGCAGGATGGGACTAGCGGATACCTACGAGCAGTACTTC. Combining the CDR3 with reference TRBV28 and TRBJ2-7 gives the whole variable domain DVKVTQSSRYLVKRTGEKVFLECVQDMDHENMFWYRQDPGLGLRLIYFSYDVKMKEKGDIPEGYSVSREKKERFSLILESASTNQTSMYLCASRMGLADTYEQYFGPGTRLTVT.

CDR3 amino acids: CASSERTENTEAFF. CDR3 DNA: TGTGCCAGCAGTGAAAGGACTGAGAACACTGAAGCTTTCTTT. V gene TRBV9 combines with J gene TRBJ1-1; D unresolved. Trimming took off 5 bases at V and 1 base at J, with 12 bases between the two ends. The CDR3 spans 14 residues. Germline assignment: CDR1 SGDLS and CDR2 YYNGEE.

Only one count was recorded for this clone. The V gene is TRBV27, the J gene TRBJ2-7; 11 positions agree with TRBD2. The CDR3 spans 16 residues. Germline CDR1 and CDR2: MNHEY and SMNVEV (reference sequence). Germline trimming cut 0 bases from V and 3 bases from J; bases unmatched to any gene: 4. CDR3 region: CASSLSSSGGIYEQYF. Written as DNA, the CDR3 is TGTGCCAGCAGTTTATCCTCTAGCGGGGGGATCTACGAGCAGTACTTC.

The rearrangement links TRBV18 to TRBJ2-3; 9 positions agree with TRBD1. There are 15 residues in the CDR3. From germline, CDR1 is KGHSH and CDR2 LQKENI. V lost 3 bases, J lost 6 bases, and 7 bases stayed unmatched. CDR3 nucleotide sequence: TGTGCCAGCTCACCTGTCGGGACAGGGAGTGATACGCAGTATTTT. The encoded protein is CASSPVGTGSDTQYF.

The rearrangement joins TRBV28 to TRBJ1-2; tentatively, D is TRBD1 (5 bases). V lost 2 bases, J lost 5 bases, and 15 bases lay in between. There are 15 residues in the CDR3. Germline CDR1 reads MDHEN; CDR2 reads SYDVKM. This CDR3 reads CASSLGQGKMYGYTF. The CDR3 DNA reads TGTGCCAGCAGTTTAGGCCAGGGTAAGATGTATGGCTACACCTTC.

This clone was counted between two and nine times. V gene TRBV7-2 combines with J gene TRBJ1-5, with D hard to call. Germline V lookup: CDR1 SGHTA, CDR2 FQGNSA. V lost 1 base and J lost 1, with 8 bases in between. The CDR3 is 15 residues long. CDR3 bases: TGTGCCAGCAGCTTAGAAAGCGCCAGCAATCAGCCCCAGCATTTT. This translates into CASSLESASNQPQHF. Drawing the rest from reference TRBV7-2 and TRBJ1-5, the complete variable domain is GAGVSQSPSNKVTEKGKDVELRCDPISGHTALYWYRQSLGQGLEFLIYFQGNSAPDKSGLPSDRFSAERTGGSVSTLTIQRTQQEDSAVYLCASSLESASNQPQHFGDGTRLSIL.

The chain links TRBV2 to TRBJ2-3, with D possibly being TRBD1 (6 bases). CDR1 is SNHLY and CDR2 is FYNNEI in the germline V gene. Deletions cut 6 bases from V and 6 bases from J, with 19 bases between. CDR3 size: 15 residues. In DNA form, the CDR3 reads TGTGCCAGCAGGGTCGACAGGTGGGGATCCGATACGCAGTATTTT. Translation gives CASRVDRWGSDTQYF.